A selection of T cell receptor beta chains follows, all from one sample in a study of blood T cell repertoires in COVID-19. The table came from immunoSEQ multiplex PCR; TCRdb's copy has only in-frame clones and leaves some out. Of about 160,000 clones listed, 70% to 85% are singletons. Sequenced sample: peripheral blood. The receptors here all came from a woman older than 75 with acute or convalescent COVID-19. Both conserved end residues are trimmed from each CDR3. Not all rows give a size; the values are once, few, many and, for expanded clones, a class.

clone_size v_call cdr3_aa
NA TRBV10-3 AISEGTSGGNEQF
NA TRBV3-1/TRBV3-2 ASSQTRGKVNNEQF
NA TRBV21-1 ASSKGRTFGNQPQH
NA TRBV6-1 ASSERGLAGVDNIQY
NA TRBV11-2 ASSLNPGFTDTQY
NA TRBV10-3 AISESVGEQF
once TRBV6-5 ASRGGQGGPEKLF
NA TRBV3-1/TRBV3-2 ASSPQSRGGTEAF
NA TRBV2 ASRTGLAGGTGELF
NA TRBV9 ASSGPTRDVEDTQY
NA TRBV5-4 ASSSPGQGAGEQF
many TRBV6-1 ASSEVEVPAYGYT
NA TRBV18 ASSTRQSPNTEAF
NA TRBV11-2 ASSRSDEQY
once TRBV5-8 ASSFQQGYTEAF
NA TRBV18 ASSPQAGGPYEQY
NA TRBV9 ASSVLGLADDNEQF
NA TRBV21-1 ASSKGQGGSQGNTIY
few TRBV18 ASSLGLAGAVGAKNIQY
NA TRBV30 AWSKKGSGDTQY
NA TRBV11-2 ASSLAGKKSKNEQY
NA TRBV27 ASSPGYRINQPQH
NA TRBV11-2 ASSFLYAGELF
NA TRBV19 ASSIAGGSGNQPQH
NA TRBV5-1 ASSPQGSGNTIY
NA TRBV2 ASAGAGVLGGTDTQY
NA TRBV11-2 ASSLDFGEQY
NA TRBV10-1 AVAGSQLQETQY
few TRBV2 ASSALGLGSYEQY